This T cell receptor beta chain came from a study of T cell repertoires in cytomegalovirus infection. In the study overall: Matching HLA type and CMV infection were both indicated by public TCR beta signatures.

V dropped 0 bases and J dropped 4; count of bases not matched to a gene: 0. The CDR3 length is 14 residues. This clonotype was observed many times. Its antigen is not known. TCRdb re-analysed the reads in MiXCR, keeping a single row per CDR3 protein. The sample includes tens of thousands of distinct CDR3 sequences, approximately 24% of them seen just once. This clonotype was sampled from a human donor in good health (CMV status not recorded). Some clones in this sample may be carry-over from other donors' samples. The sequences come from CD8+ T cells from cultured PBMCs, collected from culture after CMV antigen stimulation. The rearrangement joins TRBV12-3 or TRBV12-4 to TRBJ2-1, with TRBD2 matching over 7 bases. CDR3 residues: CASSLAGGYNEQFF. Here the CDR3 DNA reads TGTGCCAGCAGTTTAGCGGGGGGGTACAATGAGCAGTTCTTC.